These T cell receptor beta chains were read from a single sample in a study of T cells in Graves' hyperthyroidism and ophthalmopathy. TCRdb reanalysed the multiplex PCR reads using MiXCR and keeps one entry per CDR3 protein. The data contain about 380,000 distinct CDR3 sequences, around 14% of them seen just once; the ten biggest clones take up around 10%. Material: blood. The receptor source for this set is a woman aged 60-70 years with Graves' hyperthyroidism. Both conserved end residues are part of each CDR3. A D gene is named only where the DNA matches it firmly. Clone size is shown for a subset of rows, as once, few, many or a class of expanded clone.

CDR3 protein: CASSLAPDIRYEQYF
CDR3 DNA: TGCGCCAGCAGCTTGGCACCCGACATCCGCTACGAGCAGTACTTC
clone size: many
D gene: -
J gene: TRBJ2-7
V gene: TRBV5-1
CDR3 length: 15

CDR3 protein: CASSRSARAPELDGYTF
CDR3 DNA: TGTGCCAGCAGCCGATCCGCCAGGGCCCCGGAGTTGGATGGCTACACCTTC
clone size: few
D gene: -
J gene: TRBJ1-2
V gene: TRBV4-2
CDR3 length: 17

CDR3 protein: CASSLARDLNSYEQYF
CDR3 DNA: TGCGCCAGCAGCTTGGCCCGGGACTTAAACTCCTACGAGCAGTACTTC
clone size: few
D gene: -
J gene: TRBJ2-7
V gene: TRBV5-1
CDR3 length: 16

CDR3 protein: CASKASGRWGSYNEQFF
CDR3 DNA: TGTGCCAGCAAGGCTAGCGGGAGGTGGGGCTCCTACAATGAGCAGTTCTTC
clone size: many
D gene: TRBD2
J gene: TRBJ2-1
V gene: TRBV6-2/TRBV6-3
CDR3 length: 17

CDR3 protein: CASSVGGLRLAGRNSYNEQFF
CDR3 DNA: TGTGCCAGCAGCGTAGGAGGTCTAAGACTAGCGGGACGAAACTCCTACAATGAGCAGTTCTTC
clone size: many
D gene: TRBD2
J gene: TRBJ2-1
V gene: TRBV9
CDR3 length: 21

CDR3 protein: CASSQSQGSPLHF
CDR3 DNA: TGTGCCAGCAGCCAAAGTCAGGGTTCACCCCTCCACTTT
clone size: many
D gene: -
J gene: TRBJ1-6
V gene: TRBV3-1
CDR3 length: 13

CDR3 protein: CSARKQGAWSEAFF
CDR3 DNA: TGCAGTGCTAGAAAACAGGGGGCCTGGTCTGAAGCTTTCTTT
clone size: -
D gene: TRBD1
J gene: TRBJ1-1
V gene: TRBV20-1
CDR3 length: 14

CDR3 protein: CASSQDLSAGRETQYF
CDR3 DNA: TGCGCCAGCAGCCAAGATTTGTCGGCAGGGCGGGAGACCCAGTACTTC
clone size: -
D gene: -
J gene: TRBJ2-5
V gene: TRBV4-1
CDR3 length: 16

CDR3 protein: CASSPQGGGYEQYF
CDR3 DNA: TGTGCCAGCAGCCCCCAGGGGGGAGGCTACGAGCAGTACTTC
clone size: -
D gene: -
J gene: TRBJ2-7
V gene: TRBV12-3/TRBV12-4
CDR3 length: 14

CDR3 protein: CSARDPSNTGELFF
CDR3 DNA: TGCAGTGCTAGGGACCCATCGAACACCGGGGAGCTGTTTTTT
clone size: many
D gene: -
J gene: TRBJ2-2
V gene: TRBV20-1
CDR3 length: 14

CDR3 protein: CATSRDRGGLGTQYF
CDR3 DNA: TGTGCCACCAGCAGAGATAGGGGAGGTCTCGGGACCCAGTACTTC
clone size: many
D gene: -
J gene: TRBJ2-5
V gene: TRBV15
CDR3 length: 15

CDR3 protein: CASSLSAGGNEQYF
CDR3 DNA: TGCGCCAGCAGCTTGTCGGCAGGGGGAAACGAGCAGTACTTC
clone size: -
D gene: TRBD1
J gene: TRBJ2-7
V gene: TRBV5-1
CDR3 length: 14

CDR3 protein: CASSPGTSESTDTQYF
CDR3 DNA: TGTGCCAGCAGTCCTGGGACTAGCGAGAGCACAGATACGCAGTATTTT
clone size: many
D gene: TRBD2
J gene: TRBJ2-3
V gene: TRBV27
CDR3 length: 16

CDR3 protein: CASSLPPPGRHQKNIQYF
CDR3 DNA: TGTGCCAGCAGTTTGCCTCCTCCGGGCAGACACCAAAAAAACATTCAGTACTTC
clone size: many
D gene: -
J gene: TRBJ2-4
V gene: TRBV28
CDR3 length: 18

CDR3 protein: CASNDRGGEQYF
CDR3 DNA: TGTGCCAGCAACGACAGGGGTGGAGAGCAGTACTTC
clone size: many
D gene: TRBD1
J gene: TRBJ2-7
V gene: TRBV2
CDR3 length: 12